These 14 T cell receptor beta chains were all obtained from the same sample, sequenced in a study of blood T cells in healthy people across ages. A J-beta primer mix and a sample-barcoded 5' primer were used in a second PCR of about 7 to 11 cycles. One entry per CDR3 protein results from TCRdb running MiXCR on the 5' RACE reads. The sample gives 800,000 or so distinct CDR3 sequences, 35% to 50% of which show up once; around a sixth is in the top ten. The source material was blood. Receptor source: a man aged 80 or over in good health.

This clonotype came up a few times. This rearrangement joins TRBV5-1 to TRBJ2-1, with 7 bases lining up with TRBD1. The length of the CDR3 is 17 residues. Germline V gene data show CDR1 as SGHRS and CDR2 as YFSETQ. Trimming cost V 1 base and J 3 bases; bases outside gene matches: 10. CDR3 protein: CASSLPPQGNFYNEQFF. The CDR3 nucleotides are TGCGCCAGCAGCTTGCCGCCACAGGGGAATTTCTACAATGAGCAGTTCTTC.

A few counts support this clonotype. The chain links TRBV12-3 or TRBV12-4 to TRBJ1-1, with 12 bases fitting TRBD1. The CDR3 sequence is 15 residues long. V lost 4 bases and J lost 5; bases outside the gene matches: 5. The CDR3 nucleotides read TGTGCCAGCAGTTATGGGACAGGGGGCAGGACTGAAGCTTTCTTT. It yields the protein CASSYGTGGRTEAFF.

As to this clonotype: At one of its ends the junction is not consistent with the germline gene, which may arise from a read error. This chain joins TRBV7-2 and TRBJ2-1, with D perhaps assigned TRBD1 or TRBD2 (5 bases each). CDR1 is SGHTA, CDR2 FQGNSA, per germline. This CDR3 has 15 residues. CDR3 protein: CASSFTTGTYSEQFF. The CDR3 DNA reads TGTGCCAGCAGCTTCACGACTGGGACCTACAGTGAGCAGTTCTTC.

This clonotype was detected a few times. The chain combines TRBV29-1 with TRBJ2-5, with 10 bases matching TRBD2. The germline gives CDR1 SQVTM, CDR2 ANQGSEA. With V trimmed by 5 bases and J by 4 bases, 10 bases remained unmatched. The CDR3 extends over 15 amino acids. The CDR3 region is CSVPRTSGILETQYF. The CDR3 bases are TGCAGCGTTCCTCGGACTAGCGGCATCCTAGAGACCCAGTACTTC.

V is TRBV6-2 or TRBV6-3 and J is TRBJ2-1, with a weak D call TRBD2 (5 bases). The CDR3 is 13 residues long. Germline V gives CDR1 MNHEY, CDR2 SVGEGT. V was shortened by 7 bases and J by 4 bases, with 11 bases between the two germline ends. The CDR3 region has the DNA TGTGCCAGCACCCGGGATCAGTACAATGAGCAGTTCTTC. This encodes CASTRDQYNEQFF.

The gene calls are TRBV3-1 and TRBJ2-5, with D tentatively TRBD1 (5 bases). The better agreement between TRBJ2-7 and the DNA end casts doubt on the J call. This CDR3 spans 14 amino acids. The germline CDR1 and CDR2 sequences are LGHDT and YNNKEL (reference sequence). The CDR3 DNA reads TGTGCCAGCAGCCAGACGCAGGGATTCGGCGAGCAGTACTTC. Encoded protein: CASSQTQGFGEQYF.

J is TRBJ2-4 and V is TRBV12-3 or TRBV12-4; perhaps D is TRBD1 or TRBD2 (5 bases each). This CDR3 is built from 13 residues. V was pared by 5 bases and J by 6 bases, with 11 bases between. The CDR3 DNA reads as TGTGCCAGCAGTCAAGGGACCGGAAACATTCAGTACTTC. It yields the protein CASSQGTGNIQYF.

This chain uses TRBV14 with TRBJ1-1, with D possibly TRBD1 on 6 matching bases. The CDR3 has 14 residues. CDR1 and CDR2 (germline): SGHDN, FVKESK. Trimming cost V 3 bases and J 7 bases, with 15 bases left between them. The DNA of the CDR3 is TGTGCCAGCAGCCACCCAACAGGGTCGGGTGAAGCTTTCTTT. As protein: CASSHPTGSGEAFF. Full variable domain (remainder filled in from reference TRBV14 and TRBJ1-1): EAGVTQFPSHSVIEKGQTVTLRCDPISGHDNLYWYRRVMGKEIKFLLHFVKESKQDESGMPNNRFLAERTGGTYSTLKVQPAELEDSGVYFCASSHPTGSGEAFFGQGTRLTVV.

The CDR3 DNA reads as TGTGCCAGTAGCATACAGGGGGCCGGCTCCTACAATGAGCAGTTCTTC. This encodes CASSIQGAGSYNEQFF. The chain uses TRBV19 and TRBJ2-1; 9 bases map to TRBD1. The CDR3 runs to 16 residues. With 6 bases clipped from V and 0 bases from J, the junction kept 6 bases outside the gene matches. Germline V gene lookup returns CDR1 LNHDA and CDR2 SQIVND (reference sequence).

The gene calls are TRBV3-1 and TRBJ2-1, with 8 bases identical to TRBD1. After removal of 1 base from V and 4 bases from J, the junction contained 9 bases not matched to a gene. CDR1 and CDR2 from the germline V gene are LGHDT and YNNKEL (reference sequence). The CDR3 consists of 17 residues. The CDR3 region is CASSQVSRDRIYNEQFF. In DNA form, the CDR3 reads TGTGCCAGCAGCCAAGTTAGCCGGGACAGGATATACAATGAGCAGTTCTTC.

This clonotype was seen a single time. This chain joins TRBV5-5 and TRBJ2-3, with 11 bases that match TRBD1. Germline V gene lookup returns CDR1 SGHKS and CDR2 YYEKEE (reference sequence). With V trimmed by 0 bases and J by 1 base, 4 bases remained unmatched. This CDR3 has 17 residues. The CDR3 nucleotides are TGTGCCAGCAGCTTGGCGGGGACAGGGGGAGGCACAGATACGCAGTATTTT. It yields the protein CASSLAGTGGGTDTQYF.

The sample holds many counts of this clonotype. V is TRBV20-1 and J is TRBJ2-5, with D perhaps matching TRBD2 (6 bases). Germline values: CDR1 DFQATT, CDR2 SNEGSKA (reference sequence). The CDR3 spans 13 residues. V was cut by 5 bases and J by 1 base, with 11 bases left in between. The chain's CDR3 is CSAAGPLQETQYF. The CDR3 region has the DNA TGCAGTGCTGCGGGACCTCTCCAAGAGACCCAGTACTTC.

This clonotype was observed at least ten times. The gene calls are TRBV20-1 and TRBJ2-3; no firm D call. This CDR3 region has 15 residues. Germline lookup yields CDR1 DFQATT and CDR2 SNEGSKA (reference sequence). V was trimmed by 0 bases and J by 0 bases, leaving 10 bases between them. The CDR3 sequence: CSARDAARSTDTQYF. The CDR3 DNA reads as TGCAGTGCTAGAGATGCTGCCAGAAGCACAGATACGCAGTATTTT.

The chain recombines TRBV7-2 with TRBJ1-2; 12 positions match TRBD1. The CDR3 is 15 amino acids. Germline-derived CDR1 and CDR2 are SGHTA and FQGNSA. V lost 5 bases to trimming and J lost 7 bases; unmatched junction nucleotides: 8. This CDR3 is CASSGPGQGAGGYTF. For the CDR3, the DNA is TGTGCCAGCAGCGGTCCGGGACAGGGGGCGGGTGGCTACACCTTC.